What follows describes a single T cell receptor (beta chain). Its antigen remains undetermined. No base-level quality is on record; no much larger clone is a single base apart. These data come from a study of OX40 agonist ivuxolimab in advanced cancers. Looking at the study overall: Ivuxolimab, which targeted the costimulatory receptor OX40 (CD134), was an agonistic, fully human IgG2 monoclonal antibody. Intravenous ivuxolimab was administered to patients every 2 weeks at six dose levels: 0.01, 0.1, 0.3, 1.5, 3 and 10 mg/kg. Among the roughly 50 dose-escalation patients, 19 had hepatocellular carcinoma, roughly 15 melanoma, 9 renal cell carcinoma and 9 head and neck cancer. A male proportion of roughly 80% and a mean age of approximately 61 years, ranging from roughly 23 to 79, were recorded for the dose-escalation cohort. Prior anti-PD-1, anti-PD-L1 or anti-CTLA-4 therapy was permitted, and approximately 42% of dose-escalation patients had received checkpoint inhibitors. Partial responses were achieved by three dose-escalation patients, of whom one had hepatocellular carcinoma and two had cutaneous melanoma. Peripheral TCRbeta sequencing was intended to test whether TCR sequence diversity was altered and clonal T-cell expansion was caused by ivuxolimab. The monotherapy dose-escalation portion (N of about 50 patients) of the phase I ivuxolimab trial is reported in the paper. On the study overall, not on this receptor specifically: Which antigens the clonally expanded peripheral T cells were specific for was not determined. Low levels of normalized T-cell clonal expansion were also seen in some nonresponding patients. At doses from 0.1 to 3.0 mg/kg, clonal expansion was seen in both CD4+ and CD8+ blood T cells between baseline and week 6. In the 0.1-3.0 mg/kg groups, partial responders were among the patients with the lowest normalized peripheral clonal expansion, particularly in CD8+ T cells. After ivuxolimab, CD8+ T cells had more expanded clones than CD4+ T cells on average.

Patients with a history of autoimmune disease or receiving systemic immunosuppression were excluded from the trial. Peripheral blood for TCR sequencing was collected from all dose cohorts at baseline, on cycle 4 day 1, and on cycle 7 day 1. Samples were obtained from an open-label, multicenter, first-in-human phase I dose-escalation trial of ivuxolimab. Adults with locally advanced or metastatic melanoma, renal cell carcinoma, hepatocellular carcinoma or head and neck squamous cell carcinoma were enrolled in the trial. Before TCR sequencing, CD4+ and CD8+ T cells were separately sorted from peripheral blood. Genomic DNA was isolated from the sorted cells so that the TCRbeta CDR3 region could be sequenced. The immunoSEQ Assay was used for sequencing of TCRbeta CDR3 regions. In TCRdb, the immuneACCESS table is reduced to in-frame sequences with V and J assigned. These tables do not hold every clone; where another copy was compared, an unresolved V gene accounts for under half, and the others remain unexplained. The sample contains 65,000 to 90,000 clones, 70% to 90% of them found a single time. In total, the top ten clones hold roughly 5.5% of the sample.

V sheds 1 base and J sheds 8 bases, leaving 5 bases between their ends. CDR1 and CDR2 (SGHTA, FQGNSA) derive from the germline V gene. From its cysteine to its phenylalanine, the CDR3 spans 12 amino acids. Just the 36-base CDR3 DNA is kept, in frame starting at base 1. Sample: CD4+ or CD8+ T cells sorted from blood, taken in a trial of the OX40 agonist ivuxolimab. This sequence was found in an adult with an advanced solid tumor such as melanoma, head and neck, liver or kidney cancer. The sequence is built from TRBV7-2 and TRBJ1-4; no D gene is confidently identified. The CDR3 in this case is CASSLEGEKLFF. The sequenced DNA: TGTGCCAGCAGCTTAGAAGGGGAAAAACTGTTTTTT.